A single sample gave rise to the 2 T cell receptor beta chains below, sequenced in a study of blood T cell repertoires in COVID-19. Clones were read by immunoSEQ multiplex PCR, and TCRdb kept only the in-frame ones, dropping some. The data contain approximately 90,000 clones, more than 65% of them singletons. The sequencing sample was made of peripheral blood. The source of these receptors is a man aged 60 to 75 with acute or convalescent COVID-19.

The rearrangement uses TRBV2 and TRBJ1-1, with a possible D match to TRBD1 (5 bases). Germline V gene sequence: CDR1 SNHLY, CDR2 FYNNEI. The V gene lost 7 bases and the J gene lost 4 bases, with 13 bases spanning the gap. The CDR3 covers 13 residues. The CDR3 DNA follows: TGTGCCAGCATCAGGTTTAGGGGCACTGAAGCTTTCTTT. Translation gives CASIRFRGTEAFF. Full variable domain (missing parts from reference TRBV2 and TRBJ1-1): EPEVTQTPSHQVTQMGQEVILRCVPISNHLYFYWYRQILGQKVEFLVSFYNNEISEKSEIFDDQFSVERPDGSNFTLKIRSTKLEDSAMYFCASIRFRGTEAFFGQGTRLTVV.

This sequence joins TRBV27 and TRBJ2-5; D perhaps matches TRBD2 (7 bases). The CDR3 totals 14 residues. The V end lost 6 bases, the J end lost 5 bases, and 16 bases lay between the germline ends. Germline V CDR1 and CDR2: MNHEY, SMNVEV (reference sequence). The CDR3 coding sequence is TGTGCCAGCAGACGAAACGGGGGGCATGAGACCCAGTACTTC. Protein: CASRRNGGHETQYF.